A single sample gave rise to the 16 T cell receptor beta chains below, sequenced in a study of OX40 agonist ivuxolimab in advanced cancers. Here immunoSEQ multiplex PCR was the method, and the copy in TCRdb shows in-frame clones only, minus some. The table records more than 50,000 clones, 80% to 90% of them present only once. This material consisted of CD4+ or CD8+ T cells sorted from blood, taken in a trial of the OX40 agonist ivuxolimab. All receptors come from an adult with an advanced solid tumor such as melanoma, head and neck, liver or kidney cancer.

The chain carries TRBV2 and TRBJ2-2; 9 bases are a match to TRBD1. Trimming at V came to 8 bases and at J to 6 bases, leaving 10 bases not matched to a gene. Germline-derived CDR1 and CDR2 are SNHLY and FYNNEI. The CDR3 is 15 residues long. Here the CDR3 reads CASGVLGQGPGELFF. CDR3 DNA: TGTGCCAGCGGGGTACTGGGACAGGGCCCCGGGGAGCTGTTTTTT. Looking up the rest from reference TRBV2 and TRBJ2-2 gives the full variable domain: EPEVTQTPSHQVTQMGQEVILRCVPISNHLYFYWYRQILGQKVEFLVSFYNNEISEKSEIFDDQFSVERPDGSNFTLKIRSTKLEDSAMYFCASGVLGQGPGELFFGEGSRLTVL.

The chain is built from TRBV4-2 and TRBJ1-1; no clear D. V lost 3 bases and J lost 1, with 15 bases in between. Germline V gene data show CDR1 as LGHNA and CDR2 as YNFKEQ. The CDR3 totals 16 residues. CDR3 nucleotide sequence: TGTGCCAGCAGCCAGGGTTTAGACGGCCAGAACACTGAAGCTTTCTTT. Its protein is CASSQGLDGQNTEAFF.

This clone was seen a single time. V is TRBV5-6 and J is TRBJ1-4; D not resolved. Germline V gene sequence: CDR1 SGHDT, CDR2 YYEEEE. The CDR3 has 12 residues. V shed 3 bases and J shed 2 bases, with 2 bases lying between them. The chain's CDR3 is CASSSTNEKLFF. The CDR3 region has the DNA TGTGCCAGCAGCTCTACTAATGAAAAACTGTTTTTT.

The CDR3 nucleotides are TGTGCCAGCAGTGAACCCCAGGGAGCGACCTACGAGCAGTACTTC. It yields the protein CASSEPQGATYEQYF. The rearrangement uses TRBV6-1 and TRBJ2-5; D possibly matches TRBD1 or TRBD2 (5 bases each). With the DNA end fitting TRBJ2-7 better, the J assignment may be wrong. Germline CDR1 is MNHNS and CDR2 is SASEGT. This CDR3 spans 15 amino acids.

This clone was seen a few times. The V call is TRBV7-2, the J call TRBJ1-5; no reliable D call. This CDR3 has 12 residues. The germline V and J ends were trimmed by 5 bases and 4 bases, with 6 bases remaining between them. Germline V gene data show CDR1 as SGHTA and CDR2 as FQGNSA. CDR3 coding DNA: TGTGCCAGCAGCATACCTAATCAGCCCCAGCATTTT. This gives the protein CASSIPNQPQHF.

The chain combines TRBV11-1 with TRBJ2-7; 7 positions match TRBD1. V shed 5 bases, J shed 0 bases, and the junction held 10 bases outside the gene matches. The CDR3 is 16 amino acids. Germline CDR1 reads SGHAT; CDR2 reads FQDESV (reference sequence). The CDR3 region has the DNA TGTGCCAGCAGCCCCCGCACAGGGGACAGCTCCTACGAGCAGTACTTC. This codes for CASSPRTGDSSYEQYF.

V and J are TRBV6-5 and TRBJ1-1, with 7 bases fitting TRBD1. V lost 5 bases, J lost 1 base, and 4 bases stayed unmatched. The CDR3 has 14 amino acids. Germline CDR1 is MNHEY and CDR2 is SVGAGI. The CDR3 DNA sequence: TGTGCCAGCAGTAGGGACAGAGAGAACACTGAAGCTTTCTTT. Protein product: CASSRDRENTEAFF.

DNA of the CDR3: TGTGCCAGCAGATGGACAGGCACAGATACGCAGTATTTT. Translating it yields CASRWTGTDTQYF. The rearrangement joins TRBV6-5 to TRBJ2-3; a possible D gene is TRBD1 (6 bases). V was trimmed by 6 bases and J by 1 base, leaving 8 bases between them. The CDR3 consists of 13 residues. The germline V gene encodes CDR1 MNHEY and CDR2 SVGAGI.

This chain links TRBV5-1 with TRBJ2-7, with 8 bases aligning to TRBD2. The ends lost 2 bases at V and 5 bases at J; junction bases unmatched: 12. The CDR3 is made up of 16 amino acids. Germline assignment: CDR1 SGHRS and CDR2 YFSETQ. For the CDR3, the DNA is TGCGCCAGCAGCTTAATAGCGGGGAGTCAGGGGAACGAGCAGTACTTC. Translated, it gives CASSLIAGSQGNEQYF. Variable domain in full (rest from reference TRBV5-1 and TRBJ2-7): KAGVTQTPRYLIKTRGQQVTLSCSPISGHRSVSWYQQTPGQGLQFLFEYFSETQRNKGNFPGRFSGRQFSNSRSEMNVSTLELGDSALYLCASSLIAGSQGNEQYFGPGTRLTVT.

The V gene is TRBV18, the J gene TRBJ2-3; 12 bases align to TRBD1. The CDR3 consists of 17 residues. In germline, CDR1 is KGHSH, CDR2 LQKENI. J lost 5 bases, V lost 6 bases, and 12 bases had no gene match. Written as DNA, the CDR3 is TGTGCCAGCTCCGCACCGGGGACAGGGGGCTTTCGAGATACGCAGTATTTT. It yields the protein CASSAPGTGGFRDTQYF. Variable domain in full (rest from reference TRBV18 and TRBJ2-3): NAGVMQNPRHLVRRRGQEARLRCSPMKGHSHVYWYRQLPEEGLKFMVYLQKENIIDESGMPKERFSAEFPKEGPSILRIQQVVRGDSAAYFCASSAPGTGGFRDTQYFGPGTRLTVL.

This clone was counted once. The rearrangement uses TRBV2 and TRBJ1-1; D not resolved. V shed 7 bases and J shed 0 bases, with 9 bases lying between them. Germline assignment: CDR1 SNHLY and CDR2 FYNNEI. CDR3 size: 13 residues. The CDR3 DNA reads as TGTGCCAGCACAAAAGGGATGAACACTGAAGCTTTCTTT. Protein sequence: CASTKGMNTEAFF.

The chain recombines TRBV11-2 with TRBJ1-6; D remains ambiguous. The V gene lost 10 bases and the J gene lost 4 bases, with 11 bases spanning the gap. CDR1 and CDR2 (germline): SGHAT, FQNNGV. This CDR3 comprises 13 residues. For the CDR3, the DNA is TGTGCCACCGTAGACAATTATAATTCACCCCTCCACTTT. Translation gives CATVDNYNSPLHF. The whole variable domain, filled in from reference TRBV11-2 and TRBJ1-6, reads EAGVAQSPRYKIIEKRQSVAFWCNPISGHATLYWYQQILGQGPKLLIQFQNNGVVDDSQLPKDRFSAERLKGVDSTLKIQPAKLEDSAVYLCATVDNYNSPLHFGNGTRLTVT.

Note on this clone: At one end the junction does not follow the germline gene, possibly because of a read error. This chain connects TRBV11-2 to TRBJ2-2; 7 bases map to TRBD2. The CDR3 runs 15 residues. Per the germline V gene, CDR1 is SGHAT and CDR2 is FQNNGV. CDR3 bases: TGTGCCAGCAGGTTAGCGGGTCAGAACACCGGGGAGCTGTTTTTT. Its protein is CASRLAGQNTGELFF. Drawing the rest from reference TRBV11-2 and TRBJ2-2, the complete variable domain is EAGVAQSPRYKIIEKRQSVAFWCNPISGHATLYWYQQILGQGPKLLIQFQNNGVVDDSQLPKDRFSAERLKGVDSTLKIQPAKLEDSAVYLCASRLAGQNTGELFFGEGSRLTVL.

The chain has TRBV6-1 and TRBJ1-6, with a possible D match to TRBD1 (5 bases). The ends were cut back, 1 base at V and 9 bases at J, with 10 bases in the middle. The CDR3 is made up of 14 amino acids. Germline loops: CDR1 MNHNS, CDR2 SASEGT. The CDR3 nucleotides read TGTGCCAGCAGTGAAGTGGGGGGAGGTTCACCCCTCCACTTT. Amino acid sequence: CASSEVGGGSPLHF.

This chain joins TRBV11-2 and TRBJ2-5; 9 nucleotides match TRBD2. The CDR3 has 14 amino acids. V lost 5 bases to trimming and J lost 5 bases; unmatched junction nucleotides: 6. Germline V gives CDR1 SGHAT, CDR2 FQNNGV. In DNA form, the CDR3 reads TGTGCCAGCAGCCTTAGCGGGGGACGTGAGACCCAGTACTTC. Protein sequence: CASSLSGGRETQYF.

This clone was detected only once. The V call is TRBV27, the J call TRBJ2-7; a possible D gene is TRBD2 (5 bases). Germline V CDR1 and CDR2: MNHEY, SMNVEV (reference sequence). The CDR3 has 12 residues. Trimming shortened V by 2 bases and J by 7 bases, and 9 bases separated the two germline ends. For the CDR3, the DNA is TGTGCCAGCAGTTTACCGGGGAGAGAGCAGTACTTC. This encodes CASSLPGREQYF.